This TCR beta chain comes out of a study of blood T cell repertoires in COVID-19. Germline V gene lookup returns CDR1 SGHTA and CDR2 FQGNSA. The CDR3 contains 15 residues. Trimming cost V 0 bases and J 4 bases, with 12 bases left between them. TCRdb keeps only in-frame clones here, not all; method: immunoSEQ multiplex PCR. This sample has some 270,000 clones; roughly 86% occur once, and the top ten carry around 1.6%. The chain uses TRBV7-2 and TRBJ2-5; D is perhaps TRBD1 (5 bases). Material for sequencing was peripheral blood. This sequence was found in a woman between 55 and 75 years old who had recovered from COVID-19. CDR3 nucleotides: TGTGCCAGCAGCTTAGCCCTCTCAGGGCGAGAGACCCAGTACTTC. As protein: CASSLALSGRETQYF. Based on the CDR3 plus reference TRBV7-2 and TRBJ2-5, the full variable domain is GAGVSQSPSNKVTEKGKDVELRCDPISGHTALYWYRQSLGQGLEFLIYFQGNSAPDKSGLPSDRFSAERTGGSVSTLTIQRTQQEDSAVYLCASSLALSGRETQYFGPGTRLLVL.